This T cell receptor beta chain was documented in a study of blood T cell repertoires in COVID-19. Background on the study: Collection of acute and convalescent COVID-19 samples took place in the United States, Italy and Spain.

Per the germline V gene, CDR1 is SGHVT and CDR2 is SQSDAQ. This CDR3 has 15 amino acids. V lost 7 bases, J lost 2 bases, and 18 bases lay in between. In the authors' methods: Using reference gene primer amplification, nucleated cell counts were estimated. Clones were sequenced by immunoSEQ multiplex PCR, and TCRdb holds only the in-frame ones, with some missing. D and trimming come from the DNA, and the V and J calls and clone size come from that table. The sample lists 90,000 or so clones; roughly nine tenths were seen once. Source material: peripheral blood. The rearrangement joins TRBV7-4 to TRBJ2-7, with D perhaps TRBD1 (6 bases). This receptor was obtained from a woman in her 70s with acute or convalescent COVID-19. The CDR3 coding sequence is TGTGCCAGCAATCCTCACAGGGTGTATGCCTACGAGCAGTACTTC. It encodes CASNPHRVYAYEQYF.